The sequence of this TCR beta chain was determined in a study of shared clonotypes between healthy human individuals. Study-wide context: The plates for each donor numbered three CD4 naive, three CD4 memory, two CD8 naive and one CD8 memory.

Points on this clone: Its antigen is unidentified.

There were only Caucasian adults among the donors, and all lived in Nashville, Tennessee. Generated by immunoSEQ multiplex PCR, the TCRdb table keeps only in-frame clones and is missing some. Found here are about 1 million clones, roughly 80% of them singletons; the top ten hold roughly 1.4%. The V gene's germline CDR1 is SGHRS and CDR2 YFSETQ. V lost 5 bases and J lost 1; bases outside the gene matches: 9. The CDR3 extends over 16 amino acids. General study points: Between a handful of donors, naive CD4 clonotypes were shared at a level of about 5%. Only a few donors were included, so the genetic and exposure-history diversity represented was limited.

Material: memory CD4+ T cells sorted from blood. This sample's subset: CD45RA-negative fraction. The rearrangement uses TRBV5-1 and TRBJ2-7, with 10 bases fitting TRBD1. The sequence was collected from a man younger than 30 in good health. The CDR3 bases are TGCGCCAGCAGGCCGACAGGGGGCGCTTATTCCTACGAGCAGTACTTC. This codes for CASRPTGGAYSYEQYF.